This T cell receptor (beta chain) was recovered during a study of shared clonotypes between healthy human individuals. CDR3 length: 16 residues. Looked up from germline, CDR1 is SGHTA and CDR2 is FQGTGA. Trimming at V came to 5 bases and at J to 6 bases, leaving 6 bases not matched to a gene. Only in-frame clones appear in the TCRdb table, and some are missing; sequencing was by immunoSEQ multiplex PCR. The sample includes 2,500,000 or so clones, 93% of them seen just once. The clonotype was recovered from a man aged 18-30 years in good health. Some clones in this sample may be carry-over from other donors' samples. The chain recombines TRBV7-3 with TRBJ2-2; TRBD2 matches at 13 bases. Sequenced material: naive CD4+ T cells from PBMCs. Stated subset: CD45RA+ positively selected. The CDR3 reads CASSNGLAGAAGELFF. As DNA, the CDR3 is TGTGCCAGCAGCAATGGACTAGCGGGAGCGGCCGGGGAGCTGTTTTTT.